The T cell receptor (beta chain) under discussion was sequenced for a study of T cell repertoires in aging, cancer and after chemotherapy. Overall study context: Repeat sampling of healthy donors over several months to years showed clear clonal overlap.

TRB rearrangements spanning V, D and J were amplified using mixed TRB-A/B primers. One entry per CDR3 protein, called by TCRdb with MiXCR from the multiplex PCR reads. This table has about 18,000 distinct CDR3 sequences, 50% appearing once. Peripheral blood genomic DNA, not sorted cells or RNA, was the template. Germline V gene sequence: CDR1 MNHNS, CDR2 SASEGT. Trimming cost V 11 bases and J 4 bases; bases outside gene matches: 10. CDR3 length equals 13 residues. The sample consisted of blood. This clonotype was obtained from a human donor in good health. The gene calls are TRBV6-1 and TRBJ1-1; TRBD1 aligns across 7 bases. This CDR3 reads CAVTGDRFTEAFF. In DNA, the CDR3 is TGTGCCGTTACAGGGGACCGGTTCACTGAAGCTTTCTTT.